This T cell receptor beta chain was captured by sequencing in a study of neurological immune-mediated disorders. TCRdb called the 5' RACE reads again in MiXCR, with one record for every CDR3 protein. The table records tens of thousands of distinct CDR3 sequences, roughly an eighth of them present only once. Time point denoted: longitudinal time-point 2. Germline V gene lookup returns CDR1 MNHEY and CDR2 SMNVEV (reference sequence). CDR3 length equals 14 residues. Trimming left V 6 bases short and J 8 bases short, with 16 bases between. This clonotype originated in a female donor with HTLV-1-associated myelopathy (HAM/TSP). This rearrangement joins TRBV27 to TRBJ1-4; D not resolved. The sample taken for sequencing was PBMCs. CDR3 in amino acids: CASSPWGFQEKLFF. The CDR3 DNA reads TGTGCCAGCAGCCCTTGGGGATTCCAAGAAAAACTGTTTTTT. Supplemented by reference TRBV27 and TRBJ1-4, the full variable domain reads EAQVTQNPRYLITVTGKKLTVTCSQNMNHEYMSWYRQDPGLGLRQIYYSMNVEVTDKGDVPEGYKVSRKEKRNFPLILESPSPNQTSLYFCASSPWGFQEKLFFGSGTQLSVL.